One sample yielded the 20 T cell receptor beta chains listed below, sequenced in a study of cytomegalovirus exposure and HLA in healthy donors. PCR primers comprised 60 Vbeta and 13 Jbeta primers. Sequencing was performed with immunoSEQ multiplex PCR; in TCRdb, only in-frame clones are kept and a portion is missing. This sample's clone table lists around 70,000 clones. The source material was PBMCs. These receptors were taken from a man aged 40-49 years in good health and CMV-seronegative.

The chain carries TRBV28 and TRBJ1-5; a weak D match, TRBD1 (6 bases). Germline V lookup: CDR1 MDHEN, CDR2 SYDVKM. The V and J ends lost 1 base and 2 bases respectively, with 9 bases between them. This CDR3 comprises 15 residues. CDR3 sequence (DNA): TGTGCCAGCAGTTTATCAGGGGCAGGCAATCAGCCCCAGCATTTT. Its protein product is CASSLSGAGNQPQHF.

The chain combines TRBV28 with TRBJ1-4, with D perhaps TRBD1 (6 bases). CDR1 is MDHEN and CDR2 is SYDVKM in the germline V gene. Between the trimmed V and J ends, which lost 4 bases and 4 bases, there was a span of 13 bases. The CDR3 is made up of 15 amino acids. The CDR3 here is CASSSAGVRNEKLFF. CDR3 sequence (DNA): TGTGCCAGCAGTTCCGCAGGGGTGCGTAATGAAAAACTGTTTTTT.

The V call is TRBV7-2, the J call TRBJ2-3; TRBD1 is a possible D gene (5 bases). Per the germline V gene, CDR1 is SGHTA and CDR2 is FQGNSA. CDR3 length: 15 residues. V was shortened by 4 bases and J by 0 bases, with 11 bases between the two germline ends. CDR3 sequence: CASSSETASTDTQYF. The DNA of the CDR3 is TGTGCCAGCAGCTCCGAGACAGCCAGCACAGATACGCAGTATTTT.

V usage is TRBV30 and J usage is TRBJ1-2; 7 bases align to TRBD1. Looked up from germline, CDR1 is GTSNPN and CDR2 is SVGIG (reference sequence). Trimming cost V 2 bases and J 8 bases; bases outside gene matches: 11. This CDR3 comprises 14 residues. CDR3 bases: TGTGCCTGGAGTTCAGGGGGAGTTGGAGGAGGCTACACCTTC. Amino acids: CAWSSGGVGGGYTF. The complete variable domain, with remaining parts taken from reference TRBV30 and TRBJ1-2, reads SQTIHQWPATLVQPVGSPLSLECTVEGTSNPNLYWYRQAAGRGLQLLFYSVGIGQISSEVPQNLSASRPQDRQFILSSKKLLLSDSGFYLCAWSSGGVGGGYTFGSGTRLTVV.

The chain carries TRBV10-3 and TRBJ1-5; D not resolved. The germline gives CDR1 ENHRY, CDR2 SYGVKD. V dropped 2 bases and J dropped 1 base, with 18 bases sitting between them. This CDR3 region has 18 residues. CDR3 nucleotide sequence: TGTGCCATCAGTGAGATTGGCCTCCTGGCGGCAAGCAATCAGCCCCAGCATTTT. Translated, it gives CAISEIGLLAASNQPQHF.

This rearrangement joins TRBV6-5 to TRBJ1-1; no reliable D call. The CDR3 contains 14 residues. The V gene lost 2 bases and the J gene lost 1 base, with 8 bases spanning the gap. Germline V gives CDR1 MNHEY, CDR2 SVGAGI. DNA of the CDR3: TGTGCCAGCAGTTACGTGATGGCGAACACTGAAGCTTTCTTT. Protein product: CASSYVMANTEAFF.

The V gene is TRBV7-2, the J gene TRBJ1-5; no definite D call. The CDR3 is made up of 15 amino acids. CDR1 SGHTA and CDR2 FQGNSA come from the germline V gene. Trimming cost V 4 bases and J 5 bases, with 15 bases left between them. CDR3 loop: CASSYKAGPYQPQHF. The CDR3 DNA sequence: TGTGCCAGCAGCTATAAAGCAGGTCCATATCAGCCCCAGCATTTT. Full variable domain (rest looked up from reference TRBV7-2 and TRBJ1-5): GAGVSQSPSNKVTEKGKDVELRCDPISGHTALYWYRQSLGQGLEFLIYFQGNSAPDKSGLPSDRFSAERTGGSVSTLTIQRTQQEDSAVYLCASSYKAGPYQPQHFGDGTRLSIL.

The chain is built from TRBV19 and TRBJ2-2; perhaps TRBD1 as D (5 bases). CDR3 length: 15 amino acids. CDR1 is LNHDA, CDR2 SQIVND, per germline (reference sequence). V was shortened by 3 bases and J by 2 bases, with 10 bases between the two germline ends. CDR3 in amino acids: CASSIAGINTGELFF. DNA of the CDR3: TGTGCCAGTAGTATCGCAGGGATTAACACCGGGGAGCTGTTTTTT.

The chain employs TRBV30 and TRBJ1-4; 11 bases match TRBD1. The CDR3 extends over 16 amino acids. J was trimmed by 6 bases and V by 1 base; bases with no gene match: 7. CDR1 is GTSNPN and CDR2 is SVGIG in the germline V gene (reference sequence). Here the CDR3 DNA reads TGTGCCTGGAGTGGAAGGACAGGGGGCGTTTATGAAAAACTGTTTTTT. It yields the protein CAWSGRTGGVYEKLFF.

The J gene is TRBJ1-1, the V gene TRBV19; D gene ambiguous. Germline assignment: CDR1 LNHDA and CDR2 SQIVND (reference sequence). CDR3 length: 13 residues. The V and J ends lost 6 bases and 6 bases respectively, with 14 bases between them. CDR3 sequence reads: CASRPVEGAEAFF. The CDR3 region has the DNA TGTGCCAGTAGACCTGTAGAGGGTGCTGAAGCTTTCTTT.

The V call is TRBV27, the J call TRBJ2-3; 7 bases fit TRBD1. The length of the CDR3 is 17 residues. Per germline, CDR1 MNHEY and CDR2 SMNVEV (reference sequence). V shed 4 bases and J 0 bases; nucleotides not matched to a gene: 10. CDR3 in amino acids: CASSSWAGTASTDTQYF. The CDR3, as DNA: TGTGCCAGCAGTTCGTGGGCCGGGACAGCTAGCACAGATACGCAGTATTTT.

The chain recombines TRBV29-1 with TRBJ1-3; 7 bases map to TRBD1. This CDR3 contains 14 residues. With 6 bases clipped from V and 0 bases from J, the junction kept 5 bases outside the gene matches. From germline, CDR1 is SQVTM and CDR2 ANQGSEA. The CDR3 spells CSVLGDSSGNTIYF. The CDR3 DNA reads TGCAGCGTCCTCGGGGACAGCTCTGGAAACACCATATATTTT.

This chain connects TRBV14 to TRBJ2-7; D is uncertain. The CDR3 totals 13 residues. The V and J ends lost 1 base and 2 bases respectively, with 6 bases between them. In germline, CDR1 is SGHDN, CDR2 FVKESK. The CDR3 sequence: CASSQGTAYEQYF. DNA for the CDR3: TGTGCCAGCAGCCAAGGTACGGCCTACGAGCAGTACTTC.

The DNA of the CDR3 is TGTGCCAGTAGTATAGAGGCGACAGGGATGAACTATGGCTACACCTTC. Translating it yields CASSIEATGMNYGYTF. V and J are TRBV19 and TRBJ1-2; 7 bases match TRBD1. The CDR3 spans 16 residues. Germline V gene sequence: CDR1 LNHDA, CDR2 SQIVND (reference sequence). With V trimmed by 0 bases and J by 2 bases, 6 bases remained unmatched.

The rearrangement uses TRBV5-1 and TRBJ2-1; no definite D call. Germline V CDR1 and CDR2: SGHRS, YFSETQ. CDR3 length: 11 amino acids. V shed 0 bases and J shed 15 bases, with 10 bases lying between them. In DNA, the CDR3 is TGCGCCAGCAGCTTGGCTTATCGGAGGTTCTTC. Protein product: CASSLAYRRFF.

The chain recombines TRBV7-2 with TRBJ2-3, with 9 bases matching TRBD2. The CDR3 sequence is 16 residues long. V dropped 4 bases and J dropped 4; count of bases not matched to a gene: 9. Per the germline V gene, CDR1 is SGHTA and CDR2 is FQGNSA. This CDR3 reads CASSSLGTSLSDTQYF. The CDR3 DNA reads TGTGCCAGCAGCTCGTTAGGGACTAGCTTGTCAGATACGCAGTATTTT.

The V call is TRBV7-9, the J call TRBJ2-7; no clear D. The CDR3 has 11 residues. CDR1 and CDR2 from the germline V gene are SEHNR and FQNEAQ (reference sequence). V dropped 5 bases and J dropped 2 bases, with 4 bases sitting between them. Here the CDR3 DNA reads TGTGCCAGCAGCACTCCCTACGAGCAGTACTTC. Residues: CASSTPYEQYF.

The chain joins TRBV7-2 to TRBJ2-5; 14 positions agree with TRBD2. V dropped 4 bases and J dropped 7; count of bases not matched to a gene: 2. The germline CDR1 and CDR2 sequences are SGHTA and FQGNSA. The CDR3 extends over 14 amino acids. The CDR3 DNA reads as TGTGCCAGCAGCTCCGGGACTAGCGGGAGGACCCAGTACTTC. Translation: CASSSGTSGRTQYF.

V usage is TRBV15 and J usage is TRBJ2-5, with D possibly being TRBD2 (6 bases). The closer fit of TRBJ2-7 to the DNA end suggests the J call may be wrong. Germline CDR1 reads LNHNV; CDR2 reads YYDKDF (reference sequence). CDR3 size: 18 residues. Written as DNA, the CDR3 is TGTGCCACCAGCACCCCCAGAGGCCTAGCGTCCAGCTCCTACGAGCAGTACTTC. Translation: CATSTPRGLASSSYEQYF.

The chain has TRBV19 and TRBJ2-1; 11 bases map to TRBD2. The germline V gene has CDR1 LNHDA and CDR2 SQIVND (reference sequence). V was clipped by 3 bases and J by 3 bases; unmatched bases: 1. The CDR3 is 15 residues long. CDR3 bases: TGTGCCAGTAGTATGGGACTAGCGGACTACAATGAGCAGTTCTTC. Amino acid sequence: CASSMGLADYNEQFF.